Here is one TCR beta chain with its context. This sample stems from a study of cytomegalovirus exposure and HLA in healthy donors. The protocol was immunoSEQ multiplex PCR, while the TCRdb copy is restricted to in-frame clones and leaves out a portion. The data contain tens of thousands of clones, roughly 93% of them singletons. This CDR3 has 12 amino acids. The germline V and J ends were trimmed by 2 bases and 9 bases, with 8 bases remaining between them. CDR1 is MNHNS and CDR2 is SASEGT in the germline V gene. Sequenced: PBMCs. This TCR came from a woman younger than 45 in good health and CMV-seronegative. V and J are TRBV6-1 and TRBJ1-5; a possible D gene is TRBD1 (5 bases). The CDR3, as DNA: TGTGCCAGCAGTGAATGGGGCCGGCCCCAGCATTTT. Amino acids: CASSEWGRPQHF.